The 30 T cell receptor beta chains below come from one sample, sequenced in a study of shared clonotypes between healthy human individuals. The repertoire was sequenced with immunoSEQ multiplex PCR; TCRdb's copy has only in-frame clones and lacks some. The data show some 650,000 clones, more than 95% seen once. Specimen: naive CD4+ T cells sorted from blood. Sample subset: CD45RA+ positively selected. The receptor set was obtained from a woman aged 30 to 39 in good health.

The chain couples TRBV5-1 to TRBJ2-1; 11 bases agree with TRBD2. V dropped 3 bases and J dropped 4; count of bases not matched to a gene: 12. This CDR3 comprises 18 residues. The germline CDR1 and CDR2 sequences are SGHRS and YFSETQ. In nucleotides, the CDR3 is TGCGCCAGCAGCTGGGGCTTATGGCTAGCGGGAGGTTACAATGAGCAGTTCTTC. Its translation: CASSWGLWLAGGYNEQFF.

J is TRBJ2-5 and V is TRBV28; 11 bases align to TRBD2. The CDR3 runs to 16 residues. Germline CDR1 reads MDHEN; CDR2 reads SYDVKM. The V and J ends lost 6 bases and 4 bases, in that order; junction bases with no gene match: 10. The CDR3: CASSPPLAGVGETQYF. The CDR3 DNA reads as TGTGCCAGCAGCCCACCACTAGCGGGAGTTGGAGAGACCCAGTACTTC.

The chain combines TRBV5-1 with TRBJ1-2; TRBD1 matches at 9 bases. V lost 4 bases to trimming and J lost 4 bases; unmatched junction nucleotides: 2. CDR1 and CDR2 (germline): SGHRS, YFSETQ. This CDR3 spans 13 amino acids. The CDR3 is CASSVGQGYGYTF. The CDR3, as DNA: TGCGCCAGCAGCGTGGGACAGGGCTATGGCTACACCTTC.

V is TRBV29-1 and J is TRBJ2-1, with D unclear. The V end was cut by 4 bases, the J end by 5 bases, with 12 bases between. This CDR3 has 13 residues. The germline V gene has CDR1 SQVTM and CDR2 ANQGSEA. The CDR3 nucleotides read TGCAGCGTTGGTGCAAATCGCCACAATGAGCAGTTCTTC. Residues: CSVGANRHNEQFF.

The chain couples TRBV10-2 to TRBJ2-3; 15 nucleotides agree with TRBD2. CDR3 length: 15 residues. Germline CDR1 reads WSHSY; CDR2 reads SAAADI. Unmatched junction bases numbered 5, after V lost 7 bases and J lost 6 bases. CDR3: CASTPGTSGRDTQYF. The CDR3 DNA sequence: TGCGCCAGCACCCCAGGGACTAGCGGGAGGGATACGCAGTATTTT.

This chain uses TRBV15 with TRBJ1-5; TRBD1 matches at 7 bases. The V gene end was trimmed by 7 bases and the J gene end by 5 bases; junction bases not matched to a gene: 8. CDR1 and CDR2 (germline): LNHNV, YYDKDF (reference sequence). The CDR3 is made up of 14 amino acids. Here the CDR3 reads CATNDRAGYQPQHF. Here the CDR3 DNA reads TGTGCCACCAACGACAGGGCGGGGTATCAGCCCCAGCATTTT.

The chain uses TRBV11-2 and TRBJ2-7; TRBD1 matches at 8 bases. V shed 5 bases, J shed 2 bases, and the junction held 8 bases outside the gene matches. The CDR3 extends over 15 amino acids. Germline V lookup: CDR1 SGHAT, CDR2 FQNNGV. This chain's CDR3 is CASSHGQGVPYEQYF. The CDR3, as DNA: TGTGCCAGCAGCCACGGACAGGGCGTTCCCTACGAGCAGTACTTC.

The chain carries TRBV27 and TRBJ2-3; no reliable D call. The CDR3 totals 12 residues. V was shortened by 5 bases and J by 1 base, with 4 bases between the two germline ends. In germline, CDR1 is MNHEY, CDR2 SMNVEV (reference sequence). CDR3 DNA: TGTGCCAGCAGTCGCGGCACAGATACGCAGTATTTT. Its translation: CASSRGTDTQYF.

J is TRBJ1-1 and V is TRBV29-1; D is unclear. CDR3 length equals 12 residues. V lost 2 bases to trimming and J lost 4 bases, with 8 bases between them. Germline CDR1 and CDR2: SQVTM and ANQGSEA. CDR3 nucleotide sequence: TGCAGCGTTGAAATGGTTGGCACTGAAGCTTTCTTT. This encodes CSVEMVGTEAFF.

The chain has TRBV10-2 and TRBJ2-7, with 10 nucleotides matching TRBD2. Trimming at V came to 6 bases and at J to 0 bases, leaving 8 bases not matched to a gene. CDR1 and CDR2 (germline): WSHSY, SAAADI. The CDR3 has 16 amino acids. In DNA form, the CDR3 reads TGCGCCAGCAGCCAACCTAGCGGGGGCTTCTCCTACGAGCAGTACTTC. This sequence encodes CASSQPSGGFSYEQYF.

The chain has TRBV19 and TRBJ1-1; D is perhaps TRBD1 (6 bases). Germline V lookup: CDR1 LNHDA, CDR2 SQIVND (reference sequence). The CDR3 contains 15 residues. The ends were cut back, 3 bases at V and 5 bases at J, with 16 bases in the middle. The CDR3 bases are TGTGCCAGTAGTATCCGGGGGGCTGAAGCTACTGAAGCTTTCTTT. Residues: CASSIRGAEATEAFF.

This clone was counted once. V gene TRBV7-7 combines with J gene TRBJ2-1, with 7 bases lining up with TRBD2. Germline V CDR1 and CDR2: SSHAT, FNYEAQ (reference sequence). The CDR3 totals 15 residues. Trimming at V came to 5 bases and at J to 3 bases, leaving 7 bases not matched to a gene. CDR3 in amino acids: CASSPGASGYNEQFF. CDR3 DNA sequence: TGTGCCAGCAGCCCAGGCGCTAGCGGCTACAATGAGCAGTTCTTC.

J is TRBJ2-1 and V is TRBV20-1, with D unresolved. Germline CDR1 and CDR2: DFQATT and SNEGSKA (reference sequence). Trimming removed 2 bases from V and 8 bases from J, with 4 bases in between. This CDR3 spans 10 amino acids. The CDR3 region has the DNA TGCAGTGCTAGAACACATGAGCAGTTCTTC. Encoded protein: CSARTHEQFF.

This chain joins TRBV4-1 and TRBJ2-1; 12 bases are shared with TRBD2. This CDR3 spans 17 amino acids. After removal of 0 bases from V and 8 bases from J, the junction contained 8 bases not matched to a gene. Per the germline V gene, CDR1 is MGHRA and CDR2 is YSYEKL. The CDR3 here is CASSQDPTSGRTDEQFF. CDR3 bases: TGCGCCAGCAGCCAAGACCCTACTAGCGGGAGGACGGATGAGCAGTTCTTC.

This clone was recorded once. The chain's CDR3 is CASSLTGTTEAFF. CDR3 DNA sequence: TGTGCCAGCAGCCTTACAGGGACGACTGAAGCTTTCTTT. This sequence joins TRBV14 and TRBJ1-1; TRBD1 might be the D (6 bases). The CDR3 extends over 13 amino acids. Trimming removed 4 bases from V and 5 bases from J, with 11 bases in between. Germline CDR1 reads SGHDN; CDR2 reads FVKESK.

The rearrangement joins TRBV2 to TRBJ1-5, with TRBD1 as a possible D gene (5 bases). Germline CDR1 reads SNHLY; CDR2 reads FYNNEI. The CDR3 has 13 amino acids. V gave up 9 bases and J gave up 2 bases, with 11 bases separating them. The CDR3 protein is CASQGWGNQPQHF. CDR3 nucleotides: TGTGCCAGTCAGGGTTGGGGCAATCAGCCCCAGCATTTT.

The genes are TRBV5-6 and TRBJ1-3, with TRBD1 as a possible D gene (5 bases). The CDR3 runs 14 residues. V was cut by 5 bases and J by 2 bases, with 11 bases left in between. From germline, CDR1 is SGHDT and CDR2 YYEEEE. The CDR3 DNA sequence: TGTGCCAGCAGACGGGGACGGACTGGAAACACCATATATTTT. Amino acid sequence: CASRRGRTGNTIYF.

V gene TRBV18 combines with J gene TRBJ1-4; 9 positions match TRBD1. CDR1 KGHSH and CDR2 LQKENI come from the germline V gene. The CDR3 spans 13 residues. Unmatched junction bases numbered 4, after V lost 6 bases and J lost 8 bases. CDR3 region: CASSHRGLEKLFF. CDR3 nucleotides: TGTGCCAGCTCCCACAGGGGGCTCGAAAAACTGTTTTTT. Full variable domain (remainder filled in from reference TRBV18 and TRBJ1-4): NAGVMQNPRHLVRRRGQEARLRCSPMKGHSHVYWYRQLPEEGLKFMVYLQKENIIDESGMPKERFSAEFPKEGPSILRIQQVVRGDSAAYFCASSHRGLEKLFFGSGTQLSVL.

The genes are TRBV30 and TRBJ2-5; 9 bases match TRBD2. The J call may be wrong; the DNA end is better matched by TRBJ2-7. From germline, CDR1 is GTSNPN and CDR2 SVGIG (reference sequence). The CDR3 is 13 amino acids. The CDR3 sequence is CAWRAGGIYEQYF. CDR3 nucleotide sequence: TGTGCCTGGAGGGCGGGAGGGATCTACGAGCAGTACTTC.

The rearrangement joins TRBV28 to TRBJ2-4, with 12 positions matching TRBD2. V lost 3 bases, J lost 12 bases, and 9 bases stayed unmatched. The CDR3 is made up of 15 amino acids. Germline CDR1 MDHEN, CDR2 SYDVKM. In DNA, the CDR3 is TGTGCCAGCAGTTTCCACGGACTAGCGGGATCAAGTCAGTACTTC. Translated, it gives CASSFHGLAGSSQYF.

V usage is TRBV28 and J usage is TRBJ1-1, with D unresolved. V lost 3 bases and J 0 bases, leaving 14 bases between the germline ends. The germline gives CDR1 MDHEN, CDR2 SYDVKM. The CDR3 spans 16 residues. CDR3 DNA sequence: TGTGCCAGCAGTTTTGGGCGAAACCTCATGAACACTGAAGCTTTCTTT. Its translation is CASSFGRNLMNTEAFF.

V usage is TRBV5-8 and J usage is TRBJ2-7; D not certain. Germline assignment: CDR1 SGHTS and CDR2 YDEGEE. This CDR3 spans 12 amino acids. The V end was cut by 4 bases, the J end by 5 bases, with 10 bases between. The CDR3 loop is CASSRNKHEQYF. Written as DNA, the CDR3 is TGTGCCAGCAGCCGGAACAAACACGAGCAGTACTTC.

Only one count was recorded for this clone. The CDR3 coding sequence is TGTGCCAGCAGCTTAGGAGGCGGGAGGACAGATACGCAGTATTTT. This translates into CASSLGGGRTDTQYF. The genes are TRBV11-3 and TRBJ2-3, with 8 bases that match TRBD2. This CDR3 contains 15 residues. CDR1 and CDR2 (germline): SGHNT, YENEEA. V was pared by 1 base and J by 3 bases, with 3 bases of the junction left unmatched. Complete variable domain (other parts from reference TRBV11-3 and TRBJ2-3): EAGVVQSPRYKIIEKKQPVAFWCNPISGHNTLYWYLQNLGQGPELLIRYENEEAVDDSQLPKDRFSAERLKGVDSTLKIQPAELGDSAVYLCASSLGGGRTDTQYFGPGTRLTVL.

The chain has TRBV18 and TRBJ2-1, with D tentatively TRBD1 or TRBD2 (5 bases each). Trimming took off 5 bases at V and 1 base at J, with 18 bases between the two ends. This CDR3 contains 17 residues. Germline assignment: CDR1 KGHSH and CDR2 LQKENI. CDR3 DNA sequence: TGTGCCAGCTCAGCACGAGAATGGGGACGGTCCTACAATGAGCAGTTCTTC. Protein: CASSAREWGRSYNEQFF.

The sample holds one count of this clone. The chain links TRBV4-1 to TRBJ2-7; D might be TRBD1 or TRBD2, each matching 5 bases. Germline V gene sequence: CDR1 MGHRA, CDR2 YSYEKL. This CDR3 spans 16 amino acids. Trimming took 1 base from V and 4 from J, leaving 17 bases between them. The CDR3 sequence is CASSQVLGAGIYEQYF. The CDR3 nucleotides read TGCGCCAGCAGCCAAGTATTAGGGGCCGGGATTTACGAGCAGTACTTC.

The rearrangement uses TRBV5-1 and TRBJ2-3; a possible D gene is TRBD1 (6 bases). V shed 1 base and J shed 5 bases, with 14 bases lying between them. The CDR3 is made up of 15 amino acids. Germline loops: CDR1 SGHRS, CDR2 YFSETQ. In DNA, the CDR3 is TGCGCCAGCAGCTTGATGGGACACGAGCAAGATACGCAGTATTTT. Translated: CASSLMGHEQDTQYF.

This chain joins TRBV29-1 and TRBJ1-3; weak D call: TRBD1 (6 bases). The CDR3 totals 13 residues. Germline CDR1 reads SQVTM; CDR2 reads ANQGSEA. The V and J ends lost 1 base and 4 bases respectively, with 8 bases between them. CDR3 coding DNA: TGCAGCGTTGAAGGGACAGTCGGAAACACCATATATTTT. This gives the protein CSVEGTVGNTIYF.

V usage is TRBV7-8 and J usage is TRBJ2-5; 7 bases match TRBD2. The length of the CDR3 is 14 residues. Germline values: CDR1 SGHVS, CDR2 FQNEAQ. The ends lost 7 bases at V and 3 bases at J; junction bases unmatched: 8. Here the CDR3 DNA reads TGTGCCAGCAAAAGCGGGATAAGGGAAGAGACCCAGTACTTC. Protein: CASKSGIREETQYF.

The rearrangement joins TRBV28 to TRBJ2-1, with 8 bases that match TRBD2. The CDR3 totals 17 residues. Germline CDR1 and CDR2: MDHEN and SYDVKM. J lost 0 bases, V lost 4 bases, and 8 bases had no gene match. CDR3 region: CASSSEFLAGSYNEQFF. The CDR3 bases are TGTGCCAGCAGTTCCGAATTTCTAGCGGGCTCCTACAATGAGCAGTTCTTC.

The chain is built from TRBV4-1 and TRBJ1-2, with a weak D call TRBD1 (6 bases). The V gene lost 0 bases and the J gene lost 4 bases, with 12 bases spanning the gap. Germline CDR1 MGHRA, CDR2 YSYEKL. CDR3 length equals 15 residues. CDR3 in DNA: TGCGCCAGCAGCCAAGACGACAGGCCTCGCTATGGCTACACCTTC. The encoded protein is CASSQDDRPRYGYTF.